This T cell receptor beta chain was profiled in a study of blood T cell repertoires in COVID-19 (dated by TCRdb to 2018 to 2020). Notes on the research overall: Samples covering the acute and convalescent phases of COVID-19 were provided by collaborators in the United States, Italy and Spain. The repertoires were released in a freely available public database intended as a resource for research on the immune response to SARS-CoV-2. Sample metadata almost always included a de-identified subject ID, COVID-19 status, age in years and sex. HLA class I and class II types, where available, came from metadata supplied by the sample provider rather than from assay-based typing. Samples were obtained from the ongoing ImmuneRACE study (first 160 participants) and from about 1,300 subjects provided by 6 global collaborators. Deeply sampled blood TCRbeta repertoires from subjects exposed to, actively infected with, or recovered from COVID-19 were included in the dataset. The material from the prospective study consisted of cDNA or gDNA derived from T cells, B-cell-depleted T cells, or PBMCs. What the work shows at the level of the full study, not this receptor alone: Clinical and demographic metadata were provided uncurated, with the amount varying by source and participant.

Collaborating institutions collected whole blood in K2EDTA tubes following their own protocols. For TCRbeta analysis, collaborators shipped samples as frozen whole blood, isolated PBMCs, or DNA extracted from either of those sample types. Trimming at the junction amounts to 7 bases on V and 5 bases on J, and the germline ends lie 15 bases apart. Its CDR3 holds 15 amino acids, cysteine through phenylalanine. Of all the DNA, just the CDR3 is kept, 45 bases in frame from base 1. Based on the germline V gene, the CDR1 and CDR2 sequences are SNHLY and FYNNEI. Worth noting for this clone: The specificity of this receptor is unknown. The input lacks base qualities; no much larger clone sits a single base away.

TCRbeta CDR3 regions were amplified from genomic DNA by means of the immunoSEQ Assay, a bias-controlled multiplex PCR. Processing in the source paper ran as follows. Within the assay, amplification of reference gene primers was used to estimate how many nucleated cells each sample contained. To quantify the absolute abundance of each unique TCRbeta CDR3 rearrangement, sequence reads were collapsed and filtered. Productive Simpson clonality was computed per sample as the square root of Simpson's diversity index over productive rearrangements. The clones in this table, taken by TCRdb from immuneACCESS, are in-frame only. Not every clone is retained; where verified, under half of the shortfall comes from an unresolved V gene, and the cause of the rest is unknown. V and J calls and clone size are copied from that table; D and trimming were computed from the DNA. The sample has around 80,000 clones on record, about four fifths of them singletons. The biggest ten clones account for approximately 8.7% of the sample.

The source is a human donor in a cohort sampled during active COVID-19. The chain joins TRBV2 to TRBJ1-6, with no confidently assigned D gene. The sequenced sample was peripheral blood. The sequenced DNA is TGTGCCAGCAATTCCGGGGTCGGGGATAATTCACCCCTCCACTTT. Its translation reads: CASNSGVGDNSPLHF.